This T cell receptor (beta chain) was captured by sequencing in a study of blood T cell repertoires in COVID-19 (dated by TCRdb to the early 2020s). Looking at the study overall: Samples from collaborators originated in the United States, Italy and Spain and spanned both the acute and convalescent phases of COVID-19. A freely available public database, intended as a resource for researchers studying the immune response to SARS-CoV-2, is where the repertoires were released. The samples were drawn from two sources: the first 160 participants of the ongoing ImmuneRACE study, and 950 to 1,500 subjects contributed by 6 global collaborators. Nearly every sample came with metadata listing a de-identified subject ID, COVID-19 status, age in years and sex. Where HLA class I and class II types were available, the types were taken from metadata supplied by the sample provider, not from assay-based typing. The material from the prospective study consisted of cDNA or gDNA derived from T cells, B-cell-depleted T cells, or PBMCs. Deeply sampled blood TCRbeta repertoires from subjects exposed to, actively infected with, or recovered from COVID-19 were included in the dataset.

This clone was seen only once. What antigen it recognizes has not been identified. Base-call qualities are not available, and no considerably larger clone is one nucleotide away. Findings and caveats that apply to the study as a whole: The amount of clinical and demographic metadata varied by source and participant and was provided uncurated.

Participants in the prospective study were enrolled through a virtual design, were aged roughly 18 to 100 years, and lived in roughly 25 United States geographic areas. In the prospective study, cohorts were assigned on the basis of participant-reported clinical history obtained from a screening survey and a study questionnaire. For ImmuneRACE Cohort 3, a participant was defined as recovered based on two consecutive negative NP/OP PCR tests, clearance by a healthcare professional, or resolution of symptoms. In the prospective study, whole blood, serum and a nasopharyngeal or oropharyngeal swab were collected from each participant by mobile phlebotomists. Additional blood draws and questionnaires over a 2-month period could optionally be provided by prospective study participants. Blood samples from the prospective study were shipped frozen or at room temperature prior to DNA extraction. TCRbeta CDR3 regions were amplified from genomic DNA by means of the immunoSEQ Assay, a bias-controlled multiplex PCR. Per the original workflow: The number of nucleated cells in each sample was estimated from the amplification of reference gene primers within the assay. Sequence reads were collapsed and filtered to measure the absolute abundance of every unique TCRbeta CDR3 rearrangement. For each sample, productive Simpson clonality was calculated as the square root of Simpson's diversity index over productive rearrangements. In TCRdb, the immuneACCESS table is reduced to in-frame sequences with V and J assigned. These tables do not hold every clone; where another copy was compared, an unresolved V gene accounts for under half, and the others remain unexplained. The D gene and trimming were derived from the DNA, and the V and J assignments and clone size from that table. Recorded for this sample are roughly 180,000 clones; approximately 87% of them occurred a single time. Together, the top ten hold approximately 4.4% of the sample.

Reading from cysteine to phenylalanine, the CDR3 counts 15 amino acids. This entry keeps only the CDR3 DNA: 45 bases, framed from base 1. Cut back by 2 bases and 5 bases, the V and J ends lie 13 bases apart. According to the germline V gene, CDR1 reads SGHNT and CDR2 reads YENEEA. The V and J segments used are TRBV11-3 and TRBJ2-1, and perhaps TRBD2 as D gene, on 5 matching bases. The sample consisted of PBMCs or T cells enriched from blood (not recorded which). This receptor was identified in a woman aged 45-65 years who had recovered from COVID-19. DNA sequence: TGTGCCAGCAGCTTATCTTCGGGAACCAACAATGAGCAGTTCTTC. Its translation reads: CASSLSSGTNNEQFF.